These 24 T cell receptor beta chains were all obtained from the same sample, sequenced in a study of technical replicates of blood from several donors. The repertoire was sequenced with immunoSEQ multiplex PCR; TCRdb's copy has only in-frame clones and lacks some. Among 84,000 or so clones listed, approximately 97% were seen once. Sequenced material: T cells isolated from PBMCs. The receptor source for this set is a human donor in good health.

CDR3 in amino acids: CASSISLTEAFF. CDR3 DNA: TGTGCCAGTAGTATAAGCCTGACTGAAGCTTTCTTT. The V and J genes are TRBV19 and TRBJ1-1; D remains unclear. V lost 2 bases and J lost 5, with 6 bases in between. The length of the CDR3 is 12 residues. Germline CDR1 and CDR2: LNHDA and SQIVND (reference sequence).

The chain recombines TRBV7-6 with TRBJ1-1; the D gene is possibly TRBD1 (5 bases). The V and J ends lost 5 bases and 4 bases respectively, with 11 bases between them. The CDR3 is 13 amino acids. Germline V lookup: CDR1 SGHVS, CDR2 FNYEAQ. The CDR3 DNA follows: TGTGCCAGCAGCCCCGGGGGGGGCACTGAAGCTTTCTTT. Translation: CASSPGGGTEAFF.

The rearrangement links TRBV11-2 to TRBJ1-1, with TRBD1 matching over 7 bases. Germline CDR1 is SGHAT and CDR2 is FQNNGV. This CDR3 is 13 amino acids long. Germline trimming cut 5 bases from V and 5 bases from J; bases unmatched to any gene: 5. In DNA, the CDR3 is TGTGCCAGCAGCCGCACAGGGGAGACTGAAGCTTTCTTT. Translating it yields CASSRTGETEAFF.

The chain links TRBV18 to TRBJ1-3; TRBD1 matches at 9 bases. V shed 8 bases and J 2 bases; nucleotides not matched to a gene: 10. The V gene's germline CDR1 is KGHSH and CDR2 LQKENI. This CDR3 has 16 residues. CDR3 region: CASRPGQGSAGNTIYF. The CDR3 DNA reads as TGTGCCAGCCGACCGGGACAGGGCTCTGCTGGAAACACCATATATTTT.

The rearrangement uses TRBV7-9 and TRBJ1-1; 11 positions match TRBD1. CDR1 and CDR2 from the germline V gene are SEHNR and FQNEAQ (reference sequence). The CDR3 sequence is 15 residues long. Trimming took 5 bases from V and 5 from J; bases not matched to a gene: 7. CDR3 loop: CASSLDGQGATEAFF. CDR3 nucleotide sequence: TGTGCCAGCAGCCTAGACGGACAGGGGGCGACTGAAGCTTTCTTT.

The chain recombines TRBV7-9 with TRBJ2-1, with TRBD2 identical over 13 bases. The CDR3 spans 17 residues. Germline V gene lookup returns CDR1 SEHNR and CDR2 FQNEAQ (reference sequence). The trim removed 5 bases at V and 9 bases at J, leaving 13 bases unmatched. The CDR3 region is CASSPTVVGLAGPEQFF. The CDR3 DNA sequence: TGTGCCAGCAGCCCGACGGTGGTGGGACTAGCGGGACCTGAGCAGTTCTTC.

This chain joins TRBV13 and TRBJ2-2; 7 positions match TRBD2. This CDR3 is 18 amino acids long. The V gene end was trimmed by 1 base and the J gene end by 1 base; junction bases not matched to a gene: 9. Germline values: CDR1 PRHDT, CDR2 FYEKMQ (reference sequence). CDR3 amino acids: CASSLDGGSHRNTGELFF. The CDR3 nucleotides are TGTGCCAGCAGCTTAGACGGCGGGAGCCATCGGAACACCGGGGAGCTGTTTTTT.

The genes are TRBV4-1 and TRBJ2-3; 9 nucleotides line up with TRBD1. Trimming took 3 bases from V and 5 from J; bases not matched to a gene: 9. CDR1 and CDR2 (germline): MGHRA, YSYEKL. The CDR3 spans 16 residues. In DNA form, the CDR3 reads TGCGCCAGCAGCCACCCGCGAGACAGGGGGGGAGATACGCAGTATTTT. The encoded protein is CASSHPRDRGGDTQYF.

The V call is TRBV5-1, the J call TRBJ2-7, with 13 bases identical to TRBD2. Per the germline V gene, CDR1 is SGHRS and CDR2 is YFSETQ. This CDR3 has 14 residues. V shed 1 base and J 6 bases; nucleotides not matched to a gene: 1. CDR3 sequence: CASSLRLAGGEQYF. The DNA for the CDR3 is TGCGCCAGCAGCTTGCGACTAGCGGGAGGCGAGCAGTACTTC.

Turning to this clone: No DNA is shown, since the ends of the CDR3 on it are uncertain; the CDR3 is the one TCRdb lists. The rearrangement links TRBV6-1 to TRBJ1-5. The CDR3 numbers 14 amino acids, ends counted. Per the germline V gene, CDR1 is MNHNS and CDR2 is SASEGT. The CDR3 protein is CASSDSIAISPSIF.

The V call is TRBV5-4, the J call TRBJ2-1; D ambiguous. The CDR3 is 14 residues long. Germline-derived CDR1 and CDR2 are SGHNT and YYREEE (reference sequence). Between the trimmed V and J ends, which lost 10 bases and 7 bases, there was a span of 21 bases. CDR3 sequence (DNA): TGTGCCTCAGCGCCGCTAGAGGCGAGGAATGAGCAGTTCTTC. Protein: CASAPLEARNEQFF.

The genes are TRBV28 and TRBJ2-7; maybe TRBD2 (5 bases). Germline values: CDR1 MDHEN, CDR2 SYDVKM. Trimming pared 3 bases from V and 0 bases from J, leaving 24 bases between. This CDR3 contains 19 residues. CDR3 nucleotides: TGTGCCAGCAGTTTGGGATTTCGCTGGGGTAGCGCAAGCTCCTACGAGCAGTACTTC. It yields the protein CASSLGFRWGSASSYEQYF.

This clone was seen just once. The chain is built from TRBV15 and TRBJ2-7, with TRBD2 matching 8 bases. Germline CDR1 and CDR2: LNHNV and YYDKDF (reference sequence). CDR3 length: 14 amino acids. V trimming: 2 bases; J trimming: 1 base; junction bases outside the gene matches: 1. The DNA for the CDR3 is TGTGCCACCAGCAGAACTAGCGGATCCTACGAGCAGTACTTC. Translating gives CATSRTSGSYEQYF.

The rearrangement joins TRBV6-1 to TRBJ2-7, with a weak D call TRBD1 (5 bases). Germline CDR1 is MNHNS and CDR2 is SASEGT. The CDR3 is 12 amino acids. V lost 2 bases, J lost 5 bases, and 7 bases lay in between. CDR3 residues: CASSERGNEQYF. In nucleotides, the CDR3 is TGTGCCAGCAGTGAAAGGGGCAACGAGCAGTACTTC.

The chain employs TRBV7-6 and TRBJ2-2; 11 nucleotides line up with TRBD2. Trimming removed 5 bases from V and 0 bases from J; junction bases left unmatched: 8. Germline CDR1 and CDR2: SGHVS and FNYEAQ. The CDR3 totals 18 residues. The CDR3 spells CASSKLAGDSANTGELFF. The CDR3 nucleotides read TGTGCCAGCAGCAAACTAGCGGGGGATTCCGCGAACACCGGGGAGCTGTTTTTT.

The genes are TRBV7-8 and TRBJ2-2; 7 nucleotides line up with TRBD1. The J segment lost 0 bases and the V segment lost 5 bases, leaving 6 bases of the junction unmatched. The CDR3 contains 16 residues. The germline V gene has CDR1 SGHVS and CDR2 FQNEAQ. The CDR3 coding sequence is TGTGCCAGCAGCGCGATGGACAGGACGAACACCGGGGAGCTGTTTTTT. Its translation is CASSAMDRTNTGELFF.

The V and J genes are TRBV28 and TRBJ1-2; TRBD1 matches 9 bases. This CDR3 has 14 amino acids. Germline lookup yields CDR1 MDHEN and CDR2 SYDVKM. V shed 7 bases and J 7 bases; nucleotides not matched to a gene: 10. This CDR3 is CASIDRTGDFGYTF. The CDR3 DNA reads TGTGCCAGCATAGATAGGACAGGGGACTTTGGCTACACCTTC.

The chain employs TRBV6-1 and TRBJ1-5; 7 bases match TRBD1. V lost 4 bases to trimming and J lost 5 bases; unmatched junction nucleotides: 20. CDR3 length: 19 residues. Germline CDR1 MNHNS, CDR2 SASEGT. The CDR3: CASSGSGPLRGRFHQPQHF. CDR3 in DNA: TGTGCCAGCAGTGGTTCCGGTCCGCTAAGGGGGCGCTTCCATCAGCCCCAGCATTTT.

The chain recombines TRBV5-1 with TRBJ2-5; tentative D call: TRBD1 (6 bases). The CDR3 runs to 14 residues. Per the germline V gene, CDR1 is SGHRS and CDR2 is YFSETQ. Trimming took 3 bases from V and 2 from J, leaving 11 bases between them. The CDR3 DNA is TGCGCCAGCAGCTCAATACAGGGTCAAGAGACCCAGTACTTC. This encodes CASSSIQGQETQYF.

The rearrangement joins TRBV11-2 to TRBJ2-1; 9 bases align to TRBD2. The CDR3 runs 16 residues. Trimming at V came to 0 bases and at J to 4 bases, leaving 4 bases not matched to a gene. CDR1 is SGHAT, CDR2 FQNNGV, per germline. In nucleotides, the CDR3 is TGTGCCAGCAGCTTAGACATAGCGGGAGTATACAATGAGCAGTTCTTC. Protein sequence: CASSLDIAGVYNEQFF.

The CDR3: CASTSLDRRQETQYF. The CDR3 DNA sequence: TGTGCCAGCACCTCTCTCGACAGGCGGCAAGAGACCCAGTACTTC. The chain joins TRBV28 to TRBJ2-5, with D tentatively TRBD1 (6 bases). CDR3 length equals 15 residues. In germline, CDR1 is MDHEN, CDR2 SYDVKM. Trimming took 7 bases from V and 2 from J, leaving 17 bases between them.

CDR3 sequence reads: CASSTRTSGSDEQFF. The CDR3 DNA follows: TGCGCCAGCAGCACAAGGACTAGCGGGAGCGATGAGCAGTTCTTC. The chain recombines TRBV4-1 with TRBJ2-1; 13 bases are shared with TRBD2. The V gene end was trimmed by 5 bases and the J gene end by 8 bases; junction bases not matched to a gene: 6. The CDR3 covers 15 residues. Germline V CDR1 and CDR2: MGHRA, YSYEKL.

The rearrangement joins TRBV13 to TRBJ1-6; TRBD1 matches 7 bases. V gave up 5 bases and J gave up 1 base; unmatched junction bases: 8. This CDR3 has 17 amino acids. Per germline, CDR1 PRHDT and CDR2 FYEKMQ (reference sequence). The CDR3 loop is CASSLNPGGSYNSPLHF. The CDR3 nucleotides read TGTGCCAGCAGCCTCAACCCAGGGGGGTCCTATAATTCACCCCTCCACTTT.

V is TRBV11-1 and J is TRBJ1-4; TRBD1 agrees at 9 bases. After removal of 5 bases from V and 7 bases from J, the junction contained 5 bases not matched to a gene. Germline V CDR1 and CDR2: SGHAT, FQDESV (reference sequence). CDR3 length equals 14 residues. The DNA of the CDR3 is TGTGCCAGCAGCGCGGGACAGGGTGGTGAAAAACTGTTTTTT. This encodes CASSAGQGGEKLFF. The entire variable domain, with the rest obtained from reference TRBV11-1 and TRBJ1-4, is as follows: EAEVAQSPRYKITEKSQAVAFWCDPISGHATLYWYRQILGQGPELLVQFQDESVVDDSQLPKDRFSAERLKGVDSTLKIQPAELGDSAMYLCASSAGQGGEKLFFGSGTQLSVL.